The clone carrying this TCR beta chain came up many times. Its antigen is not known. Regions amplified from RNA transcripts were the TCR beta CDR3 regions. The TCR CDR3 was amplified in a first-round RT-PCR using the HTBI primer set. Using its own MiXCR run on the multiplex PCR reads, TCRdb lists one record per CDR3 protein. Among around 300,000 distinct CDR3 sequences listed, about 13% were seen once. This sample was taken from a study of T cells in Graves' hyperthyroidism and ophthalmopathy. Findings and caveats of the study: Clonotypes that were expanded in thyroid above 0.001 mostly appeared in blood too.

No ophthalmopathy progression within 18 months constituted stable Graves' hyperthyroidism. PBMCs came from around 9.7 ml fresh peripheral blood. CDR3 length: 14 residues. CDR1 is DFQATT, CDR2 SNEGSKA, per germline (reference sequence). The V end was cut by 1 base, the J end by 4 bases, with 14 bases between. V usage is TRBV20-1 and J usage is TRBJ2-7, with a possible D match to TRBD1 (5 bases). This clonotype was sampled from a woman aged 40 to 50 with Graves' hyperthyroidism. Sequences were obtained from blood. CDR3 coding DNA: TGCAGTGCTAGAGCGAAACAGGAATGGTACGAGCAGTACTTC. It is translated as CSARAKQEWYEQYF.